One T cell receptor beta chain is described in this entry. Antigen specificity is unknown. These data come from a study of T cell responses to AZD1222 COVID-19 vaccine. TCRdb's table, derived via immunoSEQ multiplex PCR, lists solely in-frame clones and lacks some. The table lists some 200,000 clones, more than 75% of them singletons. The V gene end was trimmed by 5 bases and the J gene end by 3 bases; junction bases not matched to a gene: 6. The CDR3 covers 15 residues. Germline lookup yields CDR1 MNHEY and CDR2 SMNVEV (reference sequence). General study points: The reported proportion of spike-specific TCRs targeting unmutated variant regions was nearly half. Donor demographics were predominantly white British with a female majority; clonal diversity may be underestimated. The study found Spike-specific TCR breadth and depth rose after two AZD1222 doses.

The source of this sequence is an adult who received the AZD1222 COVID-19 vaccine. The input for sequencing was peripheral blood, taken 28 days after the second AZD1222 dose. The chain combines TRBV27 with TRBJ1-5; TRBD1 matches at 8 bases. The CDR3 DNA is TGTGCCAGCAGTACCTCAGGGGGCACCAATCAGCCCCAGCATTTT. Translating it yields CASSTSGGTNQPQHF.